This T cell receptor (beta chain) originates from a study of T-cell reconstitution after alpha-beta-depleted transplantation in children. Germline V CDR1 and CDR2: KGHSH, LQKENI. Between the trimmed V and J ends, which lost 3 bases and 0 bases, there was a span of 3 bases. This CDR3 spans 13 amino acids. A TCRbeta library incorporating unique molecular identifiers was prepared. TCRdb re-called the PCR reads with MiXCR, one entry per CDR3 protein. Counted here are roughly 400,000 distinct CDR3 sequences, 43% occurring once; the ten biggest clones make up 25% to 30%. This specimen was PBMCs, taken before TCRalphabeta/CD19-depleted stem cell transplant. The clonotype originates from a girl aged 2-10 years with aplastic anemia, due to receive a stem cell transplant. This rearrangement joins TRBV18 to TRBJ2-1; no definite D call. CDR3 sequence: CASSPDSYNEQFF. The CDR3 DNA follows: TGTGCCAGCTCACCCGACTCCTACAATGAGCAGTTCTTC.